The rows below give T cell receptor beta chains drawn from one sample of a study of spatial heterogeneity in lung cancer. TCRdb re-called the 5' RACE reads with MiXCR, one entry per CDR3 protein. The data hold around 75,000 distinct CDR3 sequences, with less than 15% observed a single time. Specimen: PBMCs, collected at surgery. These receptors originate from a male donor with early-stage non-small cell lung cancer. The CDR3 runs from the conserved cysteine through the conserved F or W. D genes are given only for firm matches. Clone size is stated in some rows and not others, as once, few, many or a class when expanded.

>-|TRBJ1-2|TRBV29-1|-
CSVGGVNYGYTF
TGCAGCGTTGGCGGGGTGAACTATGGCTACACCTTC
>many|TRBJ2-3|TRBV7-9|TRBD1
CASSPGGQGGLDTQYF
TGTGCCAGCAGCCCCGGAGGACAGGGGGGTTTAGATACGCAGTATTTT
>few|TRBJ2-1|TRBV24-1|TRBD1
CATSDPGTGAYNEQFF
TGTGCCACCAGTGACCCCGGGACAGGGGCGTACAATGAGCAGTTCTTC
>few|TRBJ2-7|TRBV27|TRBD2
CASSFLGTSGSHYEQYF
TGTGCCAGCAGTTTCTTGGGAACTAGCGGGAGTCACTACGAGCAGTACTTC
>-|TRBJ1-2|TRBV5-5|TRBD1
CASSLGQALQYGYTF
TGTGCCAGCAGCCTCGGACAGGCCCTTCAGTATGGCTACACCTTC
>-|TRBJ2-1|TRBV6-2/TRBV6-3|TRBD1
CASSALTGVNYNEQFF
TGTGCCAGCAGTGCATTGACAGGGGTTAACTACAATGAGCAGTTCTTC
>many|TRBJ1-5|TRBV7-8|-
CASSFQGYQPQHF
TGTGCCAGCAGCTTCCAGGGGTATCAGCCCCAGCATTTT
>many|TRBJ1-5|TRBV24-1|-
CATSDSNNQPQHF
TGTGCCACCAGTGATTCCAATAATCAGCCCCAGCATTTT
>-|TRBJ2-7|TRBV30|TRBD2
CAGSSGRTYEQYF
TGTGCCGGGTCTAGCGGGAGGACCTACGAGCAGTACTTC
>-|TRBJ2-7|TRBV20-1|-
CSARDPRQGRDEQYF
TGCAGTGCTAGAGATCCCCGACAAGGAAGGGACGAGCAGTACTTC
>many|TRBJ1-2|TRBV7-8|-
CASSLGTRSQPYGYTF
TGTGCCAGCAGCTTAGGTACCAGGTCGCAACCCTATGGCTACACCTTC
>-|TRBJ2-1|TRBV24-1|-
CATSDYNLKYNEQFF
TGTGCCACCAGTGATTATAACCTTAAATACAATGAGCAGTTCTTC
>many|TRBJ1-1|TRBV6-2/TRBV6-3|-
CASSYDVPAAFF
TGTGCCAGCAGTTACGACGTCCCAGCGGCTTTCTTT
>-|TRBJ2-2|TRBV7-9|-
CASSFTGGGSNTGELFF
TGTGCCAGCAGCTTCACAGGAGGAGGATCGAACACCGGGGAGCTGTTTTTT
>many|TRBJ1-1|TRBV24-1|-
CATSAGGYTEAFF
TGTGCCACCAGTGCCGGCGGGTACACTGAAGCTTTCTTT
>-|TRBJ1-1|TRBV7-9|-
CASSLGEGGRPFF
TGTGCCAGCAGCTTAGGAGAAGGGGGACGGCCTTTCTTT
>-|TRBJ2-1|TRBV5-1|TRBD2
CASSLELAGDFDEQFF
TGCGCCAGCAGCTTGGAGTTAGCGGGAGATTTCGATGAGCAGTTCTTC
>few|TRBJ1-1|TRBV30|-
CAWSRGDLAEAFF
TGTGCCTGGAGCCGAGGGGATCTTGCTGAAGCTTTCTTT
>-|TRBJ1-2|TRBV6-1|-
CASSERVQDFNGYTF
TGTGCCAGCAGTGAAAGGGTCCAGGATTTTAATGGCTACACCTTC
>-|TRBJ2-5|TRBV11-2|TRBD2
CASARGGLAGRETQYF
TGTGCCAGCGCCAGGGGAGGACTAGCGGGACGAGAGACCCAGTACTTC
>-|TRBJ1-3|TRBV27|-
CASSAHLFSSGNTIYF
TGTGCCAGCAGTGCCCACCTCTTTAGCTCTGGAAACACCATATATTTT
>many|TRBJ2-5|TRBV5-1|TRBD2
CASSPLGRAGETQYF
TGCGCCAGCAGCCCGCTCGGGAGGGCTGGAGAGACCCAGTACTTC
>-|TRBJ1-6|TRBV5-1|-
CASSLVAGDNSPLHF
TGCGCCAGCAGCTTGGTTGCCGGGGATAATTCACCCCTCCACTTT